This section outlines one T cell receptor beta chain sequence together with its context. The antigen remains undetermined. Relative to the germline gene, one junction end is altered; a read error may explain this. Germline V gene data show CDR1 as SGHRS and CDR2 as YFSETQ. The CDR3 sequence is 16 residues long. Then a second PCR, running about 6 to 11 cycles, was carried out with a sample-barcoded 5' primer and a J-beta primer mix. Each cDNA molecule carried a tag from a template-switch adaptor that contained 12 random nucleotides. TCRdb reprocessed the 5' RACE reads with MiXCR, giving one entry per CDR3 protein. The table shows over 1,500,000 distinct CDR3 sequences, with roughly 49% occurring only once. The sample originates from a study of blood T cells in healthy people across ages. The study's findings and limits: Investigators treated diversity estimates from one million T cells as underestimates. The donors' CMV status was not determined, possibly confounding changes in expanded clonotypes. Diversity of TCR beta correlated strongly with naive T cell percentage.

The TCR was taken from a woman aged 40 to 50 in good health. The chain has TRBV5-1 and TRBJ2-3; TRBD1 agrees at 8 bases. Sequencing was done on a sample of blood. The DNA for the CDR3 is TGCGCCAACAGCTTGAGGACAGGGACTCGGACAGATACGCAGTATTTT. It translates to CANSLRTGTRTDTQYF.